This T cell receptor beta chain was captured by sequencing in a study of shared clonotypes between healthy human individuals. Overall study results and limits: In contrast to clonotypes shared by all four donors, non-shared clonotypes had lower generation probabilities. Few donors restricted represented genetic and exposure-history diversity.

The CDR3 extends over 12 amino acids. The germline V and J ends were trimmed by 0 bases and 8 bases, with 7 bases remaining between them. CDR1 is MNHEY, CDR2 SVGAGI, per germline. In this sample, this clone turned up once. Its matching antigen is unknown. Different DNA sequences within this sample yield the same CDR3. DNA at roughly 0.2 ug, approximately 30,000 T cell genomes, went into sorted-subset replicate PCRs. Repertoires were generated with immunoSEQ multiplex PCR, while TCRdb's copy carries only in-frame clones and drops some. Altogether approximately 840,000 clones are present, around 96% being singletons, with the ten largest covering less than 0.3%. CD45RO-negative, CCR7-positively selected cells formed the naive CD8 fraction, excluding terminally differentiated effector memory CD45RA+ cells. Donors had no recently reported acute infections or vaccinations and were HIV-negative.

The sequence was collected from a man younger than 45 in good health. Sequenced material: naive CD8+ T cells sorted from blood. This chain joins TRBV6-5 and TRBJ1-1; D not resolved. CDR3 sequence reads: CASSYSGSEAFF. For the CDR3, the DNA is TGTGCCAGCAGTTACTCGGGGTCAGAAGCTTTCTTT.